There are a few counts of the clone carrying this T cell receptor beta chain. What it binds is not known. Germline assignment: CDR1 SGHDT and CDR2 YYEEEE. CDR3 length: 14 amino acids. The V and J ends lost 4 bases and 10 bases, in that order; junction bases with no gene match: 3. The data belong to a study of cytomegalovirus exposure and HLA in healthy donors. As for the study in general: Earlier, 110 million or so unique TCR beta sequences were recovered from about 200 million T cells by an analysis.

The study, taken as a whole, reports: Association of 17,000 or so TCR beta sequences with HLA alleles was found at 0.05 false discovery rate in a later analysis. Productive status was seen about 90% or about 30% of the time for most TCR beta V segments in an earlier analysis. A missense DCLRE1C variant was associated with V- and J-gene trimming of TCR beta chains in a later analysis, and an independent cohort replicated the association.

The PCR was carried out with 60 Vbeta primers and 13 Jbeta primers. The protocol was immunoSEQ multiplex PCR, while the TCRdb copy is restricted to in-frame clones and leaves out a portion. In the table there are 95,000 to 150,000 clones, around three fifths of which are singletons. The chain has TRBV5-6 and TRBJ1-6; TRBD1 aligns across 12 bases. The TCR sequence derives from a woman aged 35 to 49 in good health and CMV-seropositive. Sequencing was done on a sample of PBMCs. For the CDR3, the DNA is TGTGCCAGCAGCCGGGACAGGGGGCAGTCACCCCTCCACTTT. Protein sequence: CASSRDRGQSPLHF.